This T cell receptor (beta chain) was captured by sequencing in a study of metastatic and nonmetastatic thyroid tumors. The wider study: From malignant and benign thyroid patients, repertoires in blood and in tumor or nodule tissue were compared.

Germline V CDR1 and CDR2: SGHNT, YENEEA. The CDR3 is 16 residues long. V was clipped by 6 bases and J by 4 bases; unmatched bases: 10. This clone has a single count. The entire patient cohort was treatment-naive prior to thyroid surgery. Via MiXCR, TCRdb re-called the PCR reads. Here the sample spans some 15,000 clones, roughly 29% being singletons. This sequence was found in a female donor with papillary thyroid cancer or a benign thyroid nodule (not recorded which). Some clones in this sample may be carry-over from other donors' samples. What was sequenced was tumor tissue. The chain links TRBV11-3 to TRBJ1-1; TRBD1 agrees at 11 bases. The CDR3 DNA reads TGTGCCAGCAGTTACTCGGGACAGGGGGAGACCACTGAAGCTTTCTTT. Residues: CASSYSGQGETTEAFF.